Below, 8 T cell receptor beta chains from the same sample are listed, as sequenced in a study of cytomegalovirus exposure and HLA in healthy donors. Both 60 Vbeta primers and 13 Jbeta primers went into the PCR. The table came from immunoSEQ multiplex PCR; TCRdb's copy has only in-frame clones and leaves some out. The top ten clones hold under 1.5% of a sample with fewer than 200,000 clones, around 84% of them seen once. The specimen was PBMCs. All receptors derive from a girl aged 2 to 10 in good health and CMV-seropositive.

The chain has TRBV5-1 and TRBJ2-1, with 9 bases identical to TRBD2. V shed 3 bases and J 3 bases; nucleotides not matched to a gene: 22. Germline V lookup: CDR1 SGHRS, CDR2 YFSETQ. CDR3 size: 21 residues. The CDR3 is CASSSVGGSGRLQNLYNEQFF. The DNA of the CDR3 is TGCGCCAGCAGCTCCGTAGGGGGTAGCGGGAGACTACAAAACCTCTACAATGAGCAGTTCTTC.

The chain is built from TRBV10-1 and TRBJ2-3; 10 bases are shared with TRBD2. J was trimmed by 2 bases and V by 4 bases; bases with no gene match: 6. CDR3 length: 16 amino acids. CDR1 is WNHNN and CDR2 is SYGVQD in the germline V gene (reference sequence). CDR3 in amino acids: CASSAPTSGNTDTQYF. The CDR3 DNA reads as TGCGCCAGCAGTGCCCCTACTAGCGGGAACACAGATACGCAGTATTTT.

Concerning this clone: A read error may produce the germline difference seen at one junction end. The chain links TRBV5-6 to TRBJ1-2, with 7 bases that match TRBD1. The CDR3 loop spans 13 amino acids. CDR1 is SGHDT, CDR2 YYEEEE, per germline. The CDR3 sequence is CAGSTETGNGYTF. The DNA of the CDR3 is TGTGCCGGCAGTACAGAGACAGGGAATGGCTACACCTTC.

The chain has TRBV5-4 and TRBJ1-1, with 7 bases aligning to TRBD1. Germline loops: CDR1 SGHNT, CDR2 YYREEE (reference sequence). V was clipped by 4 bases and J by 11 bases; unmatched bases: 11. CDR3 length: 13 residues. CDR3 protein: CASSTQGLGDAFF. CDR3 bases: TGTGCCAGCAGCACACAGGGGCTGGGGGACGCTTTCTTT.

The chain links TRBV5-1 to TRBJ2-7; 9 bases map to TRBD2. The CDR3 covers 15 residues. Germline V CDR1 and CDR2: SGHRS, YFSETQ. V lost 4 bases and J lost 7; bases outside the gene matches: 12. CDR3 protein: CASSPAAGGPGEQYF. CDR3 nucleotides: TGCGCCAGCAGCCCGGCGGCGGGAGGGCCGGGGGAGCAGTACTTC.

The rearrangement links TRBV2 to TRBJ1-2; perhaps TRBD1 as D (6 bases). Trimming cost V 6 bases and J 6 bases, with 20 bases left between them. The CDR3 covers 15 residues. Germline loops: CDR1 SNHLY, CDR2 FYNNEI. For the CDR3, the DNA is TGTGCCAGCAGCCCAAGGGGGACGGAGACTAATGGCTACACCTTC. As protein: CASSPRGTETNGYTF.

The rearrangement uses TRBV28 and TRBJ2-2; 9 bases align to TRBD1. The CDR3 runs to 15 residues. The V gene's germline CDR1 is MDHEN and CDR2 SYDVKM. The chain's CDR3 is CASGRDREEGGELFF. CDR3 bases: TGTGCTAGCGGCCGGGACAGGGAAGAGGGCGGGGAGCTGTTTTTT.

The rearrangement uses TRBV27 and TRBJ1-1, with unresolved D. The V end lost 4 bases, the J end lost 1 base, and 10 bases lay between the germline ends. Germline V lookup: CDR1 MNHEY, CDR2 SMNVEV (reference sequence). The CDR3 is 14 residues long. For the CDR3, the DNA is TGTGCCAGCAGTTCCTATTTCCGGAACACTGAAGCTTTCTTT. It yields the protein CASSSYFRNTEAFF.